Given below is one TCR beta chain in context. The target of this receptor is not known. Per-nucleotide qualities are absent, and no much larger clonotype sits a single base away. In total, just over 650 healthy bone marrow donors made up the cohort. At the time of sampling, every cohort member was nominally healthy, though immune exposures that went unrecorded were likely present. The donor was CMV seropositive and belonged to the group of 250 to 300 seropositive cohort members. Every donor gave a peripheral blood sample, and the peripheral blood mononuclear cells from that sample were used for TCR beta sequencing. Genomic DNA was extracted from the blood cell samples with the Qiagen DNeasy Blood Extraction Kit. As encoded in the germline V gene, CDR1 is MNHEY while CDR2 is SVGAGI. V loses 2 bases at its end and J loses 2 bases; junction bases beyond the gene matches: 2. Taken from cysteine to phenylalanine, the CDR3 has 14 residues. Only the CDR3 region is kept as DNA, spanning 42 bases read in frame from base 1.

The record originates from a study of cytomegalovirus exposure and HLA in healthy donors (dated by TCRdb to the late 2010s). A note on the overall study: An earlier analysis of roughly 610 of the donors reported 276 Gb of sequence data and 117 million unique TCR beta sequences obtained from roughly 170 million T cells. The number of typed donors differed by locus: roughly 620-640 for A, B, C, DRB1 and DQB1; roughly 510 for DQA1; around 610 for DPA1; and 450 to 480 for DPB1. An earlier analysis of fewer than 700 of the donors applied high-throughput TCR beta sequencing to assess whether each TCR beta V gene segment acted as functional or pseudogenic. Rather than drawing on any new phenotypic data, the later analysis identified candidate immune exposures from TCR beta sequences and the way those sequences occurred across donors. Donor age, sex, ethnicity and CMV serostatus were collected together with the repertoire data. An early release that covered about 600 HLA-typed donors contained around 300 gigabases of sequencing data and 85 million to 100 million unique TCR sequences. Besides the first cohort of more than 650 subjects, a separate validation cohort made up of 120 different subjects was used. Among the roughly 390 genotyped donors, 75% to 90% belonged to the genetic ancestry cluster associated with self-reported Caucasian donors. HLA typing covered class I and class II loci at four-digit resolution. Every repertoire in the discovery cohort had been generated on one and the same sequencing platform. Several DR-DQ haplotypes were handled as single units for association and clustering, since linkage in the cohort was strong. The T cell repertoires of 670 or so subjects were profiled by immunosequencing and related to cytomegalovirus serostatus. The study aimed to test whether cataloging public T cell receptors could reveal signatures of past pathogen exposure. To study patterns of TCR occurrence, a later analysis re-analyzed previously published TCR beta repertoires from 666 donors and added high-resolution HLA genotyping. On average, around 200,000 unique TCR beta nucleotide sequences were sequenced per donor among roughly 430 genotyped donors of the cohort, with roughly 18% of those sequences being non-productive. To predict cytomegalovirus infection status, the study brought together high-throughput TCR immunosequencing, statistical association of individual TCRs with disease status, and machine learning. Genome-wide SNP genotypes for about 60% of the 666 donors were used in a later genetic analysis, which treated that subset as a discovery cohort. Study-wide conclusions, independent of this receptor: The cohort was sequenced for TCR beta chains only, and without alpha or paired-chain data the features that could be detected were limited. The 87-base-pair reads could not distinguish some IMGT-functional V segments, including TRBV6-2 and TRBV6-3, so those segments were excluded. A further reported finding was that TCR beta sequences accurately predicted the HLA-A and HLA-B alleles for most subjects in the first cohort. The sequencing pipeline was judged likely to have produced a cluster of highly shared sequence variants as a technical artifact. Linkage disequilibrium might explain the correlated functional status among segregating V segments, but an unknown experimental factor could not be excluded. A later analysis found that TCR association rates varied across HLA loci, with DRB1 alleles showing the most associated TCRs and HLA-C alleles the fewest. The authors suggested that the approach could potentially be extended to other disease states and immunological phenotypes. A later analysis reported that several top co-occurrence clusters appeared linked to parvovirus B19, influenza, CMV and Epstein-Barr virus. In a later analysis, HLA-associated TCR beta chains showed more clonal expansion and lower generation probabilities than non-associated chains that were equally common. Across donors, most TCR sequences were observed very rarely, whereas some public TCRs were present in many individuals. Because some donors lacked HLA typing at each locus, the association tests relied only on the typed subset. According to a later genetic analysis, donors in an Asian-associated ancestry cluster had fewer N-insertions in productive TCRs than the approximately 700-donor mean. A later analysis associated 16,951 TCR beta sequences with specific HLA alleles at a false discovery rate of 0.05. The study gave a list of roughly 150 TCR beta chains associated with cytomegalovirus. In a later genetic analysis, a missense DCLRE1C variant was associated with V-gene and J-gene trimming of TCR beta chains, and the association was replicated in an independent cohort. The classifier was reported to diagnose cytomegalovirus status with high specificity and sensitivity in both the original and validation cohorts. A few of the identified cytomegalovirus-associated TCR beta chains were confirmed in vitro to be specific for cytomegalovirus antigens. Because counts were too low, seventeen rarely observed V segments, including chromosome 9 orphons, were excluded from the earlier analysis of 587 of the donors. The presence/absence analyses assumed that sequencing depth was roughly uniform across donors, and that assumption may not be true. For the cohort, immune exposure information was limited to CMV serostatus. In an earlier analysis of more than 500 of the donors, most TCR beta V segments appeared in productive rearrangements about 87% or about 30% of the time, broadly matching IMGT annotations. Strong co-occurrence of HLA alleles, especially DR and DQ, made assigning TCR associations to individual alleles difficult. According to a later analysis, most CMV-associated TCR beta chains appeared to be HLA-restricted, and the HLA associations seemed to be driven largely by CMV exposure.

Library construction relied on the immunoSEQ multiplex PCR assay. A mixture of 60 forward primers for TCR Vbeta segments and 13 reverse primers for TCR Jbeta segments was used in the multiplex PCR. The CDR3 region of rearranged TCR beta genes was amplified from genomic DNA with a multiplex PCR assay. The amplified TCR beta libraries were sequenced on the Illumina HiSeq System as 87-base-pair reads. In the original analysis: In a later analysis, 70 million to 95 million unique TCR beta chains were counted across the 500 to 850 repertoires, and roughly 9.9 million of these chains were shared by at least two donors. A nearest-neighbor algorithm error-corrected the raw reads and collapsed the reads into unique sequences, merging closely related sequences to remove PCR and sequencing errors. CDR3 sequences were aligned to IMGT reference sequences to assign V, D and J gene segments. Each retained sequence needed at least a six-nucleotide match to both a V gene segment and a J gene segment. A rearrangement was called productive if the CDR3 had no stop codons and remained in frame with V and J, and every other rearrangement was called non-productive. CDR3 was defined according to IMGT convention as the region running from the second conserved V-encoded cysteine to the conserved J-encoded phenylalanine. The earlier analysis of roughly 590 of the donors excluded sequences that lacked an unambiguous match to a single V gene segment. An earlier analysis of a few hundred of the donors classified V segments as functional when productive rearrangements were above 56.7% and as segregating when the standard deviation between donors was above 5%. To diagnose cytomegalovirus status from the catalog of TCR beta chain sequences, a statistical classification framework was built. A later analysis assigned V and J genes by comparing TCR nucleotide sequences with IMGT/GENE-DB human TR gene sequences. A later analysis assigned CDR3 sequences and most-parsimonious VDJ recombination scenarios with the TCRdist pipeline. In a later analysis, every TCR beta chain was defined by the combination of its CDR3 amino acid sequence and its V-gene family, and reads without a unique V-gene family were dropped. In a later analysis, 550 to 650 highly shared, low-generation-probability nucleotide sequences were removed to address suspected cross-contamination and a sequencing artifact. In a later analysis, a clonal expansion index was calculated for each public chain from normalized within-repertoire ranks of inferred template counts. In a later analysis, generation probabilities were computed using a VDJ recombination model fitted to out-of-frame rearrangements, and the results were checked against IGoR. In a later analysis, hypergeometric tests were used to score TCR-TCR, TCR-HLA and TCR-CMV co-occurrence, with a repertoire-size bias correction applied to TCR pairs. To estimate false discovery rates, a later analysis permuted the HLA or CMV assignments 20 times. In a later analysis, co-occurring TCRs were grouped using DBSCAN, with TCRdist sequence similarity added in when clustering inside HLA-allele-positive subsets. Repertoires with fewer than 30,000 or more than 120,000 public chains, plus five repertoires with anomalous nucleotide sharing, were excluded from co-occurrence clustering. The table comes from immuneACCESS by way of TCRdb, which keeps in-frame sequences with V and J called. Part of the clones is missing from these tables; in studies checked, under half for an unresolved V gene and the rest for unknown reasons. D and trimming come from the DNA, and the V and J calls and clone size come from that table. This sample gives about 130,000 clones in total; 74% of them show up just once. The ten largest clones add up to 4% to 4.5% of the sample.

Recombination joined TRBV6-5 with TRBJ1-2, with 7 central nucleotides matching TRBD1. The sequenced sample was PBMCs. The sequence derives from a woman between 50 and 59 years old in good health and CMV-seropositive. The CDR3 protein: CASSYGDRNYGYTF. Here is the DNA: TGTGCCAGCAGTTACGGGGACAGAAACTATGGCTACACCTTC.